This TCR beta chain was identified during a study of blood T cell repertoires in COVID-19. Study-level background: Sources were T cells, B-cell-depleted T cells, or PBMCs; the material itself was cDNA or gDNA.

Produced via immunoSEQ multiplex PCR; TCRdb's table is partial and in-frame only. The top ten clones hold roughly 18% of a sample with over 200,000 clones, under 90% of them seen once. This CDR3 has 14 amino acids. The V end lost 7 bases, the J end lost 4 bases, and 18 bases lay between the germline ends. Germline CDR1 is SQVTM and CDR2 is ANQGSEA. Sequencing was done on a sample of peripheral blood. The chain uses TRBV29-1 and TRBJ2-3; TRBD1 is a possible D gene (6 bases). The TCR was taken from an elderly woman with active or convalescent COVID-19. The CDR3 sequence is CSARLQGTADTQYF. The CDR3 nucleotides read TGCAGCGCCCGTCTACAGGGTACTGCAGATACGCAGTATTTT.